A selection of T cell receptor beta chains follows, all from one sample in a study of CD8+CD57+ T cells in acquired aplastic anemia. MiXCR, run by TCRdb on the reads, gives a single entry per CDR3 protein. Here the sample spans around 170,000 distinct CDR3 sequences, approximately 48% being singletons. Source material: sorted CD4+, CD8+, or CD8+CD57+ T cells (not recorded which) from PBMCs. The receptors here all came from a human donor with aplastic anemia. Both conserved end residues are part of each CDR3. Each record gives: D gene, J gene, V gene, clone size, CDR3 DNA, CDR3 protein. A D gene is named only where the DNA matches it firmly. Part of the rows lack a size; the others show once, few, many or a class for expanded clones.

. | TRBJ2-7 | TRBV3-1 | many | TGTGCCAGCAGCCATATGGGGAATGAGCAGTACTTC | CASSHMGNEQYF
TRBD1 | TRBJ2-7 | TRBV15 | . | TGTGCCACCACCGTCTTCGGGACAGGGAACGAGCAGTACTTC | CATTVFGTGNEQYF
TRBD2 | TRBJ2-7 | TRBV12-3/TRBV12-4 | many | TGTGCCAGCATCATAGCGGGAGGGCCAGGAGAGCAGTACTTC | CASIIAGGPGEQYF
TRBD2 | TRBJ2-7 | TRBV10-3 | . | TGTGCCAGCAGTCGAGCGGGAGGGCCGGGGGAGCAGTACTTC | CASSRAGGPGEQYF
TRBD2 | TRBJ2-1 | TRBV25-1 | . | TGTGCCAGCAGTGACATCTCTAGCGGGAGGTTAAATGAGCAGTTCTTC | CASSDISSGRLNEQFF
TRBD2 | TRBJ2-5 | TRBV19 | . | TGTGCCAGTAGTACCGGGAGGGTGGGTCAAGAGACCCAGTACTTC | CASSTGRVGQETQYF
. | TRBJ2-1 | TRBV5-1 | many | TGCGCCAGCAACACCCTGTCGGGCTCCTTCAATGAGCAGTTCTTC | CASNTLSGSFNEQFF
TRBD2 | TRBJ2-3 | TRBV20-1 | many | TGCAGTGCTTTCATAGCGGGAGTTCGCACAGATACGCAGTATTTT | CSAFIAGVRTDTQYF
. | TRBJ2-7 | TRBV2 | . | TGTGCCAGCAAGGAGACCCAGATGACCTACGAGCAGTACTTC | CASKETQMTYEQYF
. | TRBJ2-5 | TRBV7-2 | many | TGTGCCAGCAGCCCCGGACGGCGGGAGACCCAGTACTTC | CASSPGRRETQYF
. | TRBJ2-7 | TRBV10-3 | . | TGTGCCATCAGTGAGGGGGACGAGCAGTACTTC | CAISEGDEQYF
. | TRBJ1-1 | TRBV29-1 | . | TGCAGCGTAGGCCCTCGACTCAGGAACACTGAAGCTTTCTTT | CSVGPRLRNTEAFF
. | TRBJ1-4 | TRBV29-1 | many | TGCAGCGTTGTAGGGCAGGTGATTAATGAAAAACTGTTTTTT | CSVVGQVINEKLFF
. | TRBJ2-1 | TRBV5-1 | . | TGCGCCAGCAGCTTGGAAGGAGGTCAGGTGAACGATGAGCAGTTCTTC | CASSLEGGQVNDEQFF
. | TRBJ1-6 | TRBV25-1 | . | TGTGCCAGCAGTGAATCCCCACTCGGGATTGATAATTCACCCCTCCACTTT | CASSESPLGIDNSPLHF
TRBD1 | TRBJ2-7 | TRBV25-1 | . | TGTGCCAGCGCCGGGACAGGGGGGCGAAGACCCTACGAGCAGTACTTC | CASAGTGGRRPYEQYF
. | TRBJ2-7 | TRBV30 | few | TGTGCCTGGAGGGATAGGTGGTCCTACGAGCAGTACTTC | CAWRDRWSYEQYF
. | TRBJ2-5 | TRBV19 | few | TGTGCCAGTAGTACGGACACTACTCAAGAGACCCAGTACTTC | CASSTDTTQETQYF
. | TRBJ2-1 | TRBV2 | . | TGTGCCAGCGGGCGGACCTACAATGAGCAGTTCTTC | CASGRTYNEQFF
. | TRBJ1-2 | TRBV10-3 | once | TGTGCCATCACTGGTACGCCGGACTATGGCTACACCTTC | CAITGTPDYGYTF
. | TRBJ2-3 | TRBV5-1 | many | TGCGCCAGCAGAATACGGGATACGCAGTATTTT | CASRIRDTQYF
TRBD1 | TRBJ1-1 | TRBV29-1 | many | TGCAGCGCCGGGGGACAGGTCATGAACACTGAAGCTTTCTTT | CSAGGQVMNTEAFF
TRBD2 | TRBJ2-7 | TRBV7-3 | . | TGTGCCAGCAGCTTAGAGCGGGGCTACTCCTACGAGCAGTACTTC | CASSLERGYSYEQYF
. | TRBJ1-1 | TRBV29-1 | . | TGCAGCGTTGAAGTGGGCAGCATGAACACTGAAGCTTTCTTT | CSVEVGSMNTEAFF
. | TRBJ1-5 | TRBV27 | few | TGTGCCAGCAGTTTAGGCAGGGGAGGAATGGCCCAGCATTTT | CASSLGRGGMAQHF
TRBD2 | TRBJ2-1 | TRBV10-3 | . | TGTGCCATCAGGAACCCGACTAGCGGGCACAATGAGCAGTTCTTC | CAIRNPTSGHNEQFF
. | TRBJ2-1 | TRBV20-1 | . | TGCAGTGCTAGATCGGACAGTATCAATGAGCAGTTCTTC | CSARSDSINEQFF
. | TRBJ2-3 | TRBV15 | . | TGTGCCACCAGCAGAGTTCTCCCGAGGGGAGGCACAGATACGCAGTATTTT | CATSRVLPRGGTDTQYF
. | TRBJ1-2 | TRBV19 | . | TGTGCCAGTAGTCTCAGTGGGGGTGCCGCGAACTATGGCTACACCTTC | CASSLSGGAANYGYTF
. | TRBJ1-4 | TRBV5-4 | few | TGTGCCAGCAGCTTGGATAATATTGCTGCAACTAATGAAAAACTGTTTTTT | CASSLDNIAATNEKLFF
. | TRBJ1-1 | TRBV7-2 | once | TGTGCCAGCAGCTCCTACAGGGAGGGCGCTGAAGCTTTCTTT | CASSSYREGAEAFF
. | TRBJ2-6 | TRBV7-2 | many | TGTGCCAGCAGCCGCGTAGCCAGCTCTGGGGCCAACGTCCTGACTTTC | CASSRVASSGANVLTF
. | TRBJ1-1 | TRBV5-6 | many | TGTGCCAGCAGCTTGTGGGGTGCTTACAGGAACACTGAAGCTTTCTTT | CASSLWGAYRNTEAFF
. | TRBJ2-7 | TRBV6-1 | many | TGTGCCAGCAGTCGCGTACACGAGCAGTACTTC | CASSRVHEQYF
. | TRBJ2-3 | TRBV2 | . | TGTGCCAGCAGCCCCGCTCGAAGTGCAGATACGCAGTATTTT | CASSPARSADTQYF
. | TRBJ1-6 | TRBV11-1 | . | TGTGCCAGCAGCGGGGACACCGCGAGCTCCTATAATTCACCCCTCCACTTT | CASSGDTASSYNSPLHF
. | TRBJ2-3 | TRBV5-1 | . | TGCGCCGGCAGCTTGCCTAGAGGGCTAGAACCAGACACGCAGTATTTT | CAGSLPRGLEPDTQYF
TRBD2 | TRBJ2-5 | TRBV3-1 | once | TGTGCCAGCAGCCTCCGGACTAGCGGACAAGAGACCCAGTACTTC | CASSLRTSGQETQYF
. | TRBJ2-1 | TRBV11-2 | . | TGTGCCAGCAGCCCTACCTGGGGGCGCAATGAGCAGTTCTTC | CASSPTWGRNEQFF
. | TRBJ1-2 | TRBV2 | . | TGTGCCAGCGTCCGCTATGGCTACACCTTC | CASVRYGYTF
. | TRBJ2-7 | TRBV7-8 | few | TGTGCCAGCAGCTTAGCGCAGGGAGGACGATACGAGCAGTACTTC | CASSLAQGGRYEQYF
. | TRBJ2-1 | TRBV5-6 | many | TGTGCCAGCACCACCAGGGGGACTTCTTACAATGAGCAGTTCTTC | CASTTRGTSYNEQFF
TRBD1 | TRBJ1-5 | TRBV7-9 | . | TGTGCCAGCAGCTTTGGACAGGGTGTGCAGCCCCAGCATTTT | CASSFGQGVQPQHF
. | TRBJ2-1 | TRBV24-1 | few | TGTGCCACCAGTGATCGGACAGCCGCCTCCTACAATGAGCAGTTCTTC | CATSDRTAASYNEQFF
TRBD2 | TRBJ2-3 | TRBV11-2 | . | TGTGCCAGCAGCTTAATAGCGGGAGGTCTCGCAGATACGCAGTATTTT | CASSLIAGGLADTQYF
. | TRBJ2-1 | TRBV7-2 | many | TGTGCCAGCAGTTCCGACCTCGGACCCTACAATGAGCAGTTCTTC | CASSSDLGPYNEQFF
TRBD1 | TRBJ1-4 | TRBV29-1 | . | TGCAGCGTGGCTCGGGACAGGGTAGTATTT | CSVARDRVVF
TRBD2 | TRBJ2-2 | TRBV10-3 | few | TGTGCCATCAGGCTGAGCGGGAGCGACACCGGGGAGCTGTTTTTT | CAIRLSGSDTGELFF
. | TRBJ1-1 | TRBV2 | many | TGTGCCAGCAGTGAAGTTGCGTGGGGAGCTTTCTTT | CASSEVAWGAFF
. | TRBJ1-1 | TRBV19 | . | TGTGCCAGTAGTATGCGTGAGATTCGGACTGAAGCTTTCTTT | CASSMREIRTEAFF
TRBD1 | TRBJ1-1 | TRBV29-1 | . | TGCAGCGTTGGGCAGGGGGCGATGAACACTGAAGCTTTCTTT | CSVGQGAMNTEAFF
. | TRBJ1-1 | TRBV9 | . | TGTGCCAGCGGCGAAGAATCCGGACGGGGGGGGACTGAAGCTTTCTTT | CASGEESGRGGTEAFF